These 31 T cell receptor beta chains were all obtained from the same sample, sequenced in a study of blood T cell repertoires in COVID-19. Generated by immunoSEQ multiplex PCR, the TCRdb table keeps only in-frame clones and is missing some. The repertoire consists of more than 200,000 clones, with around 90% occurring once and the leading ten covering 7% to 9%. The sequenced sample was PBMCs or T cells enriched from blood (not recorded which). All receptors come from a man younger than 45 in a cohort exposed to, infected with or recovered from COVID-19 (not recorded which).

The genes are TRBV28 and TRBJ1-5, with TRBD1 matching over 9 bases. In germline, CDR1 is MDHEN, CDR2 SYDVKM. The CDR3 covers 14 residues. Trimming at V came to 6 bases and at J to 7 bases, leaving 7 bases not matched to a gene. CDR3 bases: TGTGCCAGCAGGATAACAGGGGGCCGACAGCCCCAGCATTTT. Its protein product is CASRITGGRQPQHF.

CDR3: CASSTWQGITEAFF. In nucleotides, the CDR3 is TGTGCCAGTAGTACTTGGCAGGGGATCACTGAAGCTTTCTTT. The rearrangement uses TRBV19 and TRBJ1-1; D is possibly TRBD1 (6 bases). The V and J ends lost 4 bases and 4 bases respectively, with 13 bases between them. This CDR3 contains 14 residues. CDR1 is LNHDA, CDR2 SQIVND, per germline (reference sequence).

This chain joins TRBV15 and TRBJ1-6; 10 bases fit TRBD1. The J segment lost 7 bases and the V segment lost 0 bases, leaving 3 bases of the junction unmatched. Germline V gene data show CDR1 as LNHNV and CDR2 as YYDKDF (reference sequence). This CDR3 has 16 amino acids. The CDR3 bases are TGTGCCACCAGCAGAGATAGGACAGGGGGAAATTCACCCCTCCACTTT. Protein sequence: CATSRDRTGGNSPLHF.

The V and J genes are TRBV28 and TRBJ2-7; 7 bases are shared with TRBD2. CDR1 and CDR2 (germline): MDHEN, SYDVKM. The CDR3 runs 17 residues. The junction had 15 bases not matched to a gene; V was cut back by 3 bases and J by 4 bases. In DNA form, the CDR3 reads TGTGCCAGCAGTTTCCTAGCGGAGCTAGGAATATCTTACGAGCAGTACTTC. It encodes CASSFLAELGISYEQYF.

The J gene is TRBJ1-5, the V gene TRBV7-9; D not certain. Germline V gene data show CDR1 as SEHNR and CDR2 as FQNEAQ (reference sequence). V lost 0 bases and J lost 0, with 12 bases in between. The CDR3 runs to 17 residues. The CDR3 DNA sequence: TGTGCCAGCAGCTTAGCGGGAGGACCTTATAGCAATCAGCCCCAGCATTTT. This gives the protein CASSLAGGPYSNQPQHF.

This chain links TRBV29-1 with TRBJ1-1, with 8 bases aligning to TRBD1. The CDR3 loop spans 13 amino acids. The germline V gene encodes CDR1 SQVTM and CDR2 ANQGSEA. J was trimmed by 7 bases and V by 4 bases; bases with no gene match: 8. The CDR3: CSVGVRTGYEAFF. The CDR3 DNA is TGCAGCGTTGGCGTCCGGACAGGGTATGAAGCTTTCTTT.

For the CDR3, the DNA is TGCGCCAGCAGCTCGGACAGGGGCGGCTACACCTTC. It yields the protein CASSSDRGGYTF. This chain links TRBV5-1 with TRBJ1-2; 9 bases match TRBD1. Germline CDR1 SGHRS, CDR2 YFSETQ. Germline trimming cut 3 bases from V and 8 bases from J; bases unmatched to any gene: 2. The length of the CDR3 is 12 residues. The variable domain in full, with the rest retrieved from reference TRBV5-1 and TRBJ1-2, is KAGVTQTPRYLIKTRGQQVTLSCSPISGHRSVSWYQQTPGQGLQFLFEYFSETQRNKGNFPGRFSGRQFSNSRSEMNVSTLELGDSALYLCASSSDRGGYTFGSGTRLTVV.

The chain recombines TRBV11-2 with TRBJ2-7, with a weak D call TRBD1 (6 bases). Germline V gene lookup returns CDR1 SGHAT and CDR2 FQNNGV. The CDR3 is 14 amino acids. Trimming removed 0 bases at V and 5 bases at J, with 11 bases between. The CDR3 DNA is TGTGCCAGCAGCTTAGACAGGGGTCCCGACGAGCAGTACTTC. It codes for CASSLDRGPDEQYF.

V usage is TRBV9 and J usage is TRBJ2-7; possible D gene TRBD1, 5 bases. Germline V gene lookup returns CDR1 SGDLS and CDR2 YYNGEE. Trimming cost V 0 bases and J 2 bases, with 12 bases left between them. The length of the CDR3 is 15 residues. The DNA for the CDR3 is TGTGCCAGCAGCGTAGGGGCACGACAGACCTACGAGCAGTACTTC. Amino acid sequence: CASSVGARQTYEQYF.

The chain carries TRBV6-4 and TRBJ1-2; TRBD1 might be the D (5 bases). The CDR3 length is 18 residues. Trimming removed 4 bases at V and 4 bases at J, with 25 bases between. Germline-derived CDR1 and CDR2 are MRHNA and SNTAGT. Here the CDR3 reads CASSGTPLTAAGIYGYTF. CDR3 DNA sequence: TGTGCCAGCAGTGGCACCCCGTTGACAGCAGCGGGAATCTATGGCTACACCTTC.

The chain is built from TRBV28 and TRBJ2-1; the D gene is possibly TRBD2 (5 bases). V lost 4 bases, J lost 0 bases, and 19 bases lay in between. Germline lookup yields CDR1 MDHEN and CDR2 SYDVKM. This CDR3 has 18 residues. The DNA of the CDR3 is TGTGCCAGCAGTTCCCCCCCTCTCCAGCGGAGCTCCTACAATGAGCAGTTCTTC. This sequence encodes CASSSPPLQRSSYNEQFF. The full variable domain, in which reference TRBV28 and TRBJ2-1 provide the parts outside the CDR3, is DVKVTQSSRYLVKRTGEKVFLECVQDMDHENMFWYRQDPGLGLRLIYFSYDVKMKEKGDIPEGYSVSREKKERFSLILESASTNQTSMYLCASSSPPLQRSSYNEQFFGPGTRLTVL.

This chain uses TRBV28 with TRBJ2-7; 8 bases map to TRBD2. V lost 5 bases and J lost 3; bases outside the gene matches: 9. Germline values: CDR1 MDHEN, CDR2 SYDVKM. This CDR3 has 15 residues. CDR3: CASSGPGRAGYEQYF. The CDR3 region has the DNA TGTGCCAGCAGTGGCCCCGGGAGGGCCGGCTACGAGCAGTACTTC.

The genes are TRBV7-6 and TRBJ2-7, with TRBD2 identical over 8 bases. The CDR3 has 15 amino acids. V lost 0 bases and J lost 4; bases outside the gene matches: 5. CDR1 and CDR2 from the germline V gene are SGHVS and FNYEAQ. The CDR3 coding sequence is TGTGCCAGCAGCTTAGCTATGGGACTAGGGTACGAGCAGTACTTC. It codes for CASSLAMGLGYEQYF.

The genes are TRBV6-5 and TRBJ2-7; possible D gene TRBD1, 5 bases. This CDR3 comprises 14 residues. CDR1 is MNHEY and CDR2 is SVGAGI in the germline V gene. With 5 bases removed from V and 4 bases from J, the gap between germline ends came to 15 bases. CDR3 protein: CASSQTDRLYEQYF. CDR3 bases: TGTGCCAGCAGTCAGACAGATCGTCTATACGAGCAGTACTTC.

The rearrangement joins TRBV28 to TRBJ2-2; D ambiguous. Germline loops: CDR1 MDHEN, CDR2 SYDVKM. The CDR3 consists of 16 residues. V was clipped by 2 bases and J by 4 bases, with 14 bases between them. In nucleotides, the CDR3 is TGTGCCAGCAGTTTAGGCATTTTTAGAGGCACCGGGGAGCTGTTTTTT. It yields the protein CASSLGIFRGTGELFF.

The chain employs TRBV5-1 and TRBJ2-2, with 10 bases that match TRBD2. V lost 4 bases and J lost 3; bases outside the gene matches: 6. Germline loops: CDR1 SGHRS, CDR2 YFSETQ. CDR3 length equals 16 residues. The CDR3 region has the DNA TGCGCCAGCAGCCCCCTAGCGGGAGAATACACCGGGGAGCTGTTTTTT. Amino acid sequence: CASSPLAGEYTGELFF.

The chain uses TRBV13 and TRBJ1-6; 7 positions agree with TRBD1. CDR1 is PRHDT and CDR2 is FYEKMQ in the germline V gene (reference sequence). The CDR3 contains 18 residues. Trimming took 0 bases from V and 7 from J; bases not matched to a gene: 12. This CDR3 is CASSLGSTGTALNSPLHF. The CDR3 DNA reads TGTGCCAGCAGCTTAGGGTCAACAGGGACAGCTCTAAATTCACCCCTCCACTTT. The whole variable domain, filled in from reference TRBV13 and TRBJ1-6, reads AAGVIQSPRHLIKEKRETATLKCYPIPRHDTVYWYQQGPGQDPQFLISFYEKMQSDKGSIPDRFSAQQFSDYHSELNMSSLELGDSALYFCASSLGSTGTALNSPLHFGNGTRLTVT.

The CDR3 sequence is CASSPPGGGSYEQYF. The CDR3 DNA sequence: TGTGCCAGTAGTCCTCCGGGGGGGGGAAGCTACGAGCAGTACTTC. V usage is TRBV19 and J usage is TRBJ2-7; 8 bases map to TRBD2. This CDR3 region has 15 residues. The V segment lost 5 bases and the J segment 3 bases; nucleotides outside the gene matches: 9. In germline, CDR1 is LNHDA, CDR2 SQIVND (reference sequence).

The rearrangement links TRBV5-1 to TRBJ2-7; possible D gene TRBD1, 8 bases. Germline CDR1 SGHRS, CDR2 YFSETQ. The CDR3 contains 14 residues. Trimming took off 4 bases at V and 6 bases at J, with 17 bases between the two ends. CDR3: CASSILQGEGEQYF. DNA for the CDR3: TGCGCCAGCAGCATCCTACAGGGGGAGGGCGAGCAGTACTTC.

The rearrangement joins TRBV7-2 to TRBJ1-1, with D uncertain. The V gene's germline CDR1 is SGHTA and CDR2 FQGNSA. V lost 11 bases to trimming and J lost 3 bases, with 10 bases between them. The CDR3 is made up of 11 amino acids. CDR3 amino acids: CACGRHTEAFF. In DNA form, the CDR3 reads TGTGCCTGCGGGCGGCACACTGAAGCTTTCTTT.

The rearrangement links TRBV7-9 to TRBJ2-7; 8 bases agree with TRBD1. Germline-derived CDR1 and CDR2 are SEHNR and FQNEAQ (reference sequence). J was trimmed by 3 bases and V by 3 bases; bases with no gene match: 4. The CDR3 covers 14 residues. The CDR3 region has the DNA TGTGCCAGCAGCTTGGACAGGGCCGTCTACGAGCAGTACTTC. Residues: CASSLDRAVYEQYF.

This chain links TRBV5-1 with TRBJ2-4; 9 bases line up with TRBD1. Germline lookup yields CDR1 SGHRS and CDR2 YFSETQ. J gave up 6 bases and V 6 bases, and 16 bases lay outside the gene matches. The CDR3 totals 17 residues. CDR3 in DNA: TGCGCCAGCATACTGATAGGACAGGGGTTCTGGATAAACATTCAGTACTTC. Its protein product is CASILIGQGFWINIQYF.

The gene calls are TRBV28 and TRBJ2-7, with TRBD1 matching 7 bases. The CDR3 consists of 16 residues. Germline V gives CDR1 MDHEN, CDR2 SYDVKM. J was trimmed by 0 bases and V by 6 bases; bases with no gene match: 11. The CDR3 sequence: CASSEHRGGGSYEQYF. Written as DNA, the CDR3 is TGTGCCAGCAGCGAACACAGAGGGGGCGGCTCCTACGAGCAGTACTTC.

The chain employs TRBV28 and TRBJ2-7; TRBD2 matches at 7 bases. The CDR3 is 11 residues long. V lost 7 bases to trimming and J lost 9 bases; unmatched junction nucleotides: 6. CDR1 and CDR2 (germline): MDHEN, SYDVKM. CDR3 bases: TGTGCCAGCACCCCGGGGGGTGGGCAGTACTTC. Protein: CASTPGGGQYF.

The CDR3 reads CASSSKTGTGHHEQFF. The CDR3 DNA reads as TGCGCCAGCAGCTCTAAAACCGGGACAGGGCATCATGAGCAGTTCTTC. The V call is TRBV5-1, the J call TRBJ2-1, with 9 bases identical to TRBD1. The V and J ends lost 3 bases and 8 bases, in that order; junction bases with no gene match: 12. CDR1 and CDR2 from the germline V gene are SGHRS and YFSETQ. CDR3 length: 16 residues.

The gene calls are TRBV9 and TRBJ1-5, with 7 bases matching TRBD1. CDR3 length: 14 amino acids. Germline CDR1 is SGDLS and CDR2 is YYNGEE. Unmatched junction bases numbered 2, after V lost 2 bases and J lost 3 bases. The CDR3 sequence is CASSVGQNNQPQHF. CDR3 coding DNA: TGTGCCAGCAGCGTGGGACAGAACAATCAGCCCCAGCATTTT.

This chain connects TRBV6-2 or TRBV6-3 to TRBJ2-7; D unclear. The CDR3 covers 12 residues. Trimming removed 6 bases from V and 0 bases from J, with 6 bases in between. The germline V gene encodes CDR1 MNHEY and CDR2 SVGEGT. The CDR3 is CASSPSSYEQYF. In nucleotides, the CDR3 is TGTGCCAGCAGCCCCAGCTCCTACGAGCAGTACTTC.

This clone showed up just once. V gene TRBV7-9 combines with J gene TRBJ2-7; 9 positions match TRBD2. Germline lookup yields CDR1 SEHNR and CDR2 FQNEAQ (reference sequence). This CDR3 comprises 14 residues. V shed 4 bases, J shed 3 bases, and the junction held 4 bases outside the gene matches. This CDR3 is CASSSTSGLYEQYF. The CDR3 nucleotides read TGTGCCAGCAGCTCGACTAGCGGACTCTACGAGCAGTACTTC.

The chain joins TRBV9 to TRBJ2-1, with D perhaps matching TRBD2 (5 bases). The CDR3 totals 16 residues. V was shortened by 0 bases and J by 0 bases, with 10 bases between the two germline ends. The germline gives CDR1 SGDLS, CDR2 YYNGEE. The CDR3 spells CASSVGRKSSYNEQFF. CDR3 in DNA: TGTGCCAGCAGCGTAGGGAGGAAGAGCTCCTACAATGAGCAGTTCTTC.

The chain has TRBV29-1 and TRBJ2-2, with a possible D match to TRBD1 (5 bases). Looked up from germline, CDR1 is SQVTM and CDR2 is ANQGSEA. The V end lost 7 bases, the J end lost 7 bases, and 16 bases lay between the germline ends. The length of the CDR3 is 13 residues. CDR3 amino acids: CSADPRQGGELFF. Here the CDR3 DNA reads TGCAGCGCTGACCCCAGGCAGGGCGGGGAGCTGTTTTTT.

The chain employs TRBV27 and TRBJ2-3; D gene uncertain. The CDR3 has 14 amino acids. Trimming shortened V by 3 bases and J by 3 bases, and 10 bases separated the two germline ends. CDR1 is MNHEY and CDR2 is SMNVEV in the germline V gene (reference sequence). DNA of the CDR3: TGTGCCAGCAGTTTTTTCGAGCCGACAGATACGCAGTATTTT. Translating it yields CASSFFEPTDTQYF.